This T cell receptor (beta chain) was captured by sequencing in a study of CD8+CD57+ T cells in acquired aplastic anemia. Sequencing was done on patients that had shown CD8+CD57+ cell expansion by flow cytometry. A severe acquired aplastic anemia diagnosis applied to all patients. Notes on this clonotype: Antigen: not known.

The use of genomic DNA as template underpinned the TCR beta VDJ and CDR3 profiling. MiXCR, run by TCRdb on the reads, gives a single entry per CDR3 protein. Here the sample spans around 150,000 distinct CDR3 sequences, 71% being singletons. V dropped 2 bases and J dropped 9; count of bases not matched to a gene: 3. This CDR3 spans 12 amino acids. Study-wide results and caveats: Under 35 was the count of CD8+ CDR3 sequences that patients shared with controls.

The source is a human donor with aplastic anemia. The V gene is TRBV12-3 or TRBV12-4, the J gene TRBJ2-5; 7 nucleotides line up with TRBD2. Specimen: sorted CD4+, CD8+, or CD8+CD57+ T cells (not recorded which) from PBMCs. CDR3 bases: TGTGCCAGCAGTTTAAATGGGAGGGCCCAGTACTTC. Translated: CASSLNGRAQYF.